Sequencing of this TCR beta chain was carried out in a study of shared T cell receptors in the human thymus. Per the germline V gene, CDR1 is SEHNR and CDR2 is FQNEAQ (reference sequence). This CDR3 contains 18 residues. V shed 3 bases and J 2 bases; nucleotides not matched to a gene: 10. This clone has just a few counts. The repertoire was sequenced with immunoSEQ multiplex PCR; TCRdb's copy has only in-frame clones and lacks some. The table includes roughly 500,000 clones, about 84% detected once. This sample was also put to use in a study of human thymus T cells.

The sequenced sample was thymocytes. The chain joins TRBV7-9 to TRBJ2-5; 12 nucleotides line up with TRBD2. This TCR was sampled from a boy under two years old with a congenital heart defect. The CDR3 sequence: CASSFVRTSGILQETQYF. The CDR3 nucleotides read TGTGCCAGCAGCTTCGTCCGGACTAGCGGGATCCTGCAAGAGACCCAGTACTTC.